The T cell receptor beta chain described here comes from a study of radiation and T cells in renal cell carcinoma. Regarding this clone: Its antigen is still unknown.

The CDR3 is 11 residues long. Trimming cost V 5 bases and J 8 bases, with 9 bases left between them. The germline V gene has CDR1 SEHNR and CDR2 FQNEAQ (reference sequence). Time point defined: blood 4 weeks post-SBRT, at nephrectomy. Specified treatment: 15 Gy SBRT to primary tumor, nephrectomy 4 weeks later. Sequenced by immunoSEQ multiplex PCR; TCRdb stores in-frame clones only, minus some. The table shows some 81,000 clones, with roughly nine tenths occurring only once. Study conclusions and caveats: In blood, top tumor clones expanded by 2 weeks, shrinking by 4.

The specimen was blood, collected from a patient whose treatment included radiotherapy and nephrectomy. This TCR was sampled from a woman in her seventies with renal cell carcinoma. The chain has TRBV7-9 and TRBJ1-2; no clear D gene. CDR3 loop: CASSPTDGYTF. The CDR3 nucleotides are TGTGCCAGCAGCCCCACGGACGGCTACACCTTC.